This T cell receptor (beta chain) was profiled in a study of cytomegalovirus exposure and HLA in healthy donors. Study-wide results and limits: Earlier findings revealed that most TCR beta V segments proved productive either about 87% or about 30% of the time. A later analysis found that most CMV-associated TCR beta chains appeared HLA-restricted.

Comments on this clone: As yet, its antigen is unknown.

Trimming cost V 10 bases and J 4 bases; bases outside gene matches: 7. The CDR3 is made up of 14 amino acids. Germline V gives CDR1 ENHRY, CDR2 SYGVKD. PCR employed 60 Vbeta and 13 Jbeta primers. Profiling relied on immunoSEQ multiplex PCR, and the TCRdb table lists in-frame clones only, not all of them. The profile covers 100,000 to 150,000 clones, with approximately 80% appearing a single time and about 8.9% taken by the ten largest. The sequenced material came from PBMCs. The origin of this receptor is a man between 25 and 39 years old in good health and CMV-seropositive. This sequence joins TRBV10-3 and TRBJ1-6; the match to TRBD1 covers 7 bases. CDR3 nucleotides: TGTGCCACCACCCCGGACAGGTATAATTCACCCCTCCACTTT. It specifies CATTPDRYNSPLHF.